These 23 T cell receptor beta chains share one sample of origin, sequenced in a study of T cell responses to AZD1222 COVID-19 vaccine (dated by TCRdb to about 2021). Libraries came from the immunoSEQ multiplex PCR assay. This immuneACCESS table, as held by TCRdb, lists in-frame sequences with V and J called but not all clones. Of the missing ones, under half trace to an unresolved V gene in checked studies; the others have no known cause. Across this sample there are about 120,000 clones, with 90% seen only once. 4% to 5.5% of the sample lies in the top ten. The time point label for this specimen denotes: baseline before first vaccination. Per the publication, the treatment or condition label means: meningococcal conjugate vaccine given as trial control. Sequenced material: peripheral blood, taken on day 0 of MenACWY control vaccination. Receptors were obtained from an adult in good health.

The CDR3 spells CASMKPRTRKPQHF. In nucleotides, the CDR3 is TGTGCCAGTATGAAACCCCGGACCAGAAAGCCCCAGCATTTT. This sequence joins TRBV19 and TRBJ1-5; D remains ambiguous. The CDR3 runs 14 residues. Per germline, CDR1 LNHDA and CDR2 SQIVND (reference sequence). V lost 7 bases and J 8 bases, leaving 18 bases between the germline ends.

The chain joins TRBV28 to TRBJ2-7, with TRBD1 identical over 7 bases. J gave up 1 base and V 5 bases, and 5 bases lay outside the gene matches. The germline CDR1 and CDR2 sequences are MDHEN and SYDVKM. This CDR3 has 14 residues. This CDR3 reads CASSPGTASYEQYV. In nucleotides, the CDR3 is TGTGCCAGCAGTCCCGGGACAGCGTCCTACGAGCAGTACGTC.

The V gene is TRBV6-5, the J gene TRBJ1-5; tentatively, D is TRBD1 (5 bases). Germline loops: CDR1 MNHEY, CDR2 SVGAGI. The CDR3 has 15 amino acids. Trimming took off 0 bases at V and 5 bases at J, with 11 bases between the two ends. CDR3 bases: TGTGCCAGCAGTTACTCGAGTACAGGTTATCAGCCCCAGCATTTT. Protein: CASSYSSTGYQPQHF.

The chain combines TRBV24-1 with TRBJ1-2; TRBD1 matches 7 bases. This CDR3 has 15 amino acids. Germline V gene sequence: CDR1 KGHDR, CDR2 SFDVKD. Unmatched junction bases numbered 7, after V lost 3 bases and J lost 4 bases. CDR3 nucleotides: TGTGCCACCAGTGATCCCCGACAGGGAGGCTATGGCTACACCTTC. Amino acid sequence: CATSDPRQGGYGYTF.

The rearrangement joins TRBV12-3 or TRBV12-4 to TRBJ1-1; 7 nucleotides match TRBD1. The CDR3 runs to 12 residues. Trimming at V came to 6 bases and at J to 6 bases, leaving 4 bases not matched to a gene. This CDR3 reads CASSRDSPEAFF. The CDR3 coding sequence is TGTGCCAGCAGCAGGGACAGCCCTGAAGCTTTCTTT.

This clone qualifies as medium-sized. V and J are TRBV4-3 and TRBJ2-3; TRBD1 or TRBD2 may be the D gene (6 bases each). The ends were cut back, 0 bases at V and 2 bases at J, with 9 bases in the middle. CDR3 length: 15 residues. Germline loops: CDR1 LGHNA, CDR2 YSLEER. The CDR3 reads CASSQESGATDTQYF. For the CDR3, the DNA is TGCGCCAGCAGCCAAGAGTCGGGGGCCACAGATACGCAGTATTTT.

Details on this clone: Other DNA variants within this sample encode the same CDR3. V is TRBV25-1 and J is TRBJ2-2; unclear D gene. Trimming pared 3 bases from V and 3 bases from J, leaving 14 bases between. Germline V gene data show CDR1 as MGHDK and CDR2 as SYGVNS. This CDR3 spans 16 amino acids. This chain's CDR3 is CASSDPTRPDTGELFF. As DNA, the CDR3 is TGTGCCAGCAGTGATCCCACCAGGCCCGACACCGGGGAGCTGTTTTTT.

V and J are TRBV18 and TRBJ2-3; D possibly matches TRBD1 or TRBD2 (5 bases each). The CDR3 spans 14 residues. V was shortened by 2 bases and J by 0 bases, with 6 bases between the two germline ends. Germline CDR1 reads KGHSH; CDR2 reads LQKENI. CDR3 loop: CASSPGTSTDTQYF. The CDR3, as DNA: TGTGCCAGCTCACCAGGGACCAGCACAGATACGCAGTATTTT.

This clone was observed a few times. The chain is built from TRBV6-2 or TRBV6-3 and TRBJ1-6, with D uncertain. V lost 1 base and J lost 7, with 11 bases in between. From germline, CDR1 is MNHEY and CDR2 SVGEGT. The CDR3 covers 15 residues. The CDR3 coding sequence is TGTGCCAGCAGTTACTTACCGGGCCGGAATTCACCCCTCCACTTT. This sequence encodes CASSYLPGRNSPLHF.

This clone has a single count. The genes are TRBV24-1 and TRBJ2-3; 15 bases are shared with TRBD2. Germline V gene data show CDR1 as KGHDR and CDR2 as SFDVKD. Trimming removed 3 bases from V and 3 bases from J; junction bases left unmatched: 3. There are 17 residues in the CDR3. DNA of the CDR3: TGTGCCACCAGTGATCGGACTAGCGGGAGGGAGACAGATACGCAGTATTTT. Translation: CATSDRTSGRETDTQYF.

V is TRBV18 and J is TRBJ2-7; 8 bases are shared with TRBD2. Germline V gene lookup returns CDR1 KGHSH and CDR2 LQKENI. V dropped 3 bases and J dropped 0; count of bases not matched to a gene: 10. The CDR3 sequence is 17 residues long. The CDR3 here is CASSPSLGSGSSYEQYF. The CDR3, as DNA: TGTGCCAGCTCACCTTCCCTTGGGAGCGGGAGCTCCTACGAGCAGTACTTC.

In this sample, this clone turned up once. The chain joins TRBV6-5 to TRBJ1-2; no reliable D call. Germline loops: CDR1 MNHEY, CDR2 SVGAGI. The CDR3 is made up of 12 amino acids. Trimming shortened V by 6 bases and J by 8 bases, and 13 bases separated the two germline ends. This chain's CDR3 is CASRTVSGGYTF. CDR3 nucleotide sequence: TGTGCCAGCAGAACAGTCTCGGGAGGCTACACCTTC.

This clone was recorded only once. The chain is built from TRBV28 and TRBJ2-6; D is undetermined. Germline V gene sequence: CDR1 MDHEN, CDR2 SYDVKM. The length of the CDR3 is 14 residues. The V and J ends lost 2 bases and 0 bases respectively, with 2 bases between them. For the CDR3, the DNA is TGTGCCAGCAGTTTACTCTCTGGGGCCAACGTCCTGACTTTC. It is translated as CASSLLSGANVLTF. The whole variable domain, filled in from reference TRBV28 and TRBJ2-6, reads DVKVTQSSRYLVKRTGEKVFLECVQDMDHENMFWYRQDPGLGLRLIYFSYDVKMKEKGDIPEGYSVSREKKERFSLILESASTNQTSMYLCASSLLSGANVLTFGAGSRLTVL.

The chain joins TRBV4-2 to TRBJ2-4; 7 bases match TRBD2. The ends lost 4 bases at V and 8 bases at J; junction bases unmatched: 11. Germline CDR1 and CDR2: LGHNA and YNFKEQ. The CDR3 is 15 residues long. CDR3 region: CASSPIGEGLDIQYF. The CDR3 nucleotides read TGTGCCAGCAGCCCCATCGGGGAGGGTCTAGACATTCAGTACTTC.

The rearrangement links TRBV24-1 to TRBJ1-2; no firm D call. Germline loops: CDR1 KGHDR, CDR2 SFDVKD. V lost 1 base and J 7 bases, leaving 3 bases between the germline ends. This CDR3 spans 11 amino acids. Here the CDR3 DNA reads TGTGCCACCAGTGATTTAGTTGGCTACACCTTC. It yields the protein CATSDLVGYTF.

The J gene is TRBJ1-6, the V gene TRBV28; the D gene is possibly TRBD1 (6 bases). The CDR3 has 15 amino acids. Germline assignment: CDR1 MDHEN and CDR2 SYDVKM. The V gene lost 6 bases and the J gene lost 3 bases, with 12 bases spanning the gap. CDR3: CASREGGYYNSPLHF. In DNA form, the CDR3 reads TGTGCCAGCAGGGAGGGGGGGTACTATAATTCACCCCTCCACTTT. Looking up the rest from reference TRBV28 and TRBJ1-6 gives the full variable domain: DVKVTQSSRYLVKRTGEKVFLECVQDMDHENMFWYRQDPGLGLRLIYFSYDVKMKEKGDIPEGYSVSREKKERFSLILESASTNQTSMYLCASREGGYYNSPLHFGNGTRLTVT.

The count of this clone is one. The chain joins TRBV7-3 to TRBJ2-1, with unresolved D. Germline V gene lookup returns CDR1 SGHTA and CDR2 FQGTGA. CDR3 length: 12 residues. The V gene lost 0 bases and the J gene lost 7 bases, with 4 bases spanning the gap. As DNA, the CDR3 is TGTGCCAGCAGCTTAACTGGGAATGAGCAGTTCTTC. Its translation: CASSLTGNEQFF.

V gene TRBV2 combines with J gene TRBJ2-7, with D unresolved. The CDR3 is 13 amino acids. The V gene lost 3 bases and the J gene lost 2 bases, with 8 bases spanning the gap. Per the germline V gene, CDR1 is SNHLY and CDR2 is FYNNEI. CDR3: CASSDTSTYEQYF. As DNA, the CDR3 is TGTGCCAGCAGTGACACCTCGACCTACGAGCAGTACTTC.

Written as DNA, the CDR3 is TGTGCCAGCAGCTTGATGGGGAATCAGCCCCAGCATTTT. Translation: CASSLMGNQPQHF. J is TRBJ1-5 and V is TRBV5-6; no definite D call. This CDR3 is built from 13 residues. With 1 base removed from V and 4 bases from J, the gap between germline ends came to 6 bases. Germline CDR1 is SGHDT and CDR2 is YYEEEE.

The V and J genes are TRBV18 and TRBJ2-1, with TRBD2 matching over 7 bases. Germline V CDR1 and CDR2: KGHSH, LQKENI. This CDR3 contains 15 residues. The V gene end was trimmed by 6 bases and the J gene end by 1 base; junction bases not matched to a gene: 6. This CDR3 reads CASSHRDYSYNEQFF. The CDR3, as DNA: TGTGCCAGCTCCCACCGGGACTATTCCTACAATGAGCAGTTCTTC. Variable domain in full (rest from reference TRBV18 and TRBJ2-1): NAGVMQNPRHLVRRRGQEARLRCSPMKGHSHVYWYRQLPEEGLKFMVYLQKENIIDESGMPKERFSAEFPKEGPSILRIQQVVRGDSAAYFCASSHRDYSYNEQFFGPGTRLTVL.

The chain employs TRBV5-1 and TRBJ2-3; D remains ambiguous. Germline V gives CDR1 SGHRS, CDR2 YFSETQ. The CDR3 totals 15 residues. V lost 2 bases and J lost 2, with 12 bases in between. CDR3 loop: CASSLSWRDTDTQYF. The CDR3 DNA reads TGCGCCAGCAGCTTATCCTGGAGAGACACAGATACGCAGTATTTT.

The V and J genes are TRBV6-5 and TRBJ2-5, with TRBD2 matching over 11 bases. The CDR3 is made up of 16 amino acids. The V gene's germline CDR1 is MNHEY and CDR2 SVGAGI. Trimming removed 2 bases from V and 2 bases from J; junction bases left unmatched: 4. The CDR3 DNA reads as TGTGCCAGCAGTTACATAGGGACTAGCGGACAAGAGACCCAGTACTTC. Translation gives CASSYIGTSGQETQYF.

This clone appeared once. The CDR3 here is CASSQDAMTTANTGELFF. DNA of the CDR3: TGCGCCAGCAGCCAAGATGCGATGACGACGGCGAACACCGGGGAGCTGTTTTTT. V is TRBV4-3 and J is TRBJ2-2; D is ambiguous. V was shortened by 0 bases and J by 0 bases, with 14 bases between the two germline ends. CDR3 length: 18 residues. Germline values: CDR1 LGHNA, CDR2 YSLEER.